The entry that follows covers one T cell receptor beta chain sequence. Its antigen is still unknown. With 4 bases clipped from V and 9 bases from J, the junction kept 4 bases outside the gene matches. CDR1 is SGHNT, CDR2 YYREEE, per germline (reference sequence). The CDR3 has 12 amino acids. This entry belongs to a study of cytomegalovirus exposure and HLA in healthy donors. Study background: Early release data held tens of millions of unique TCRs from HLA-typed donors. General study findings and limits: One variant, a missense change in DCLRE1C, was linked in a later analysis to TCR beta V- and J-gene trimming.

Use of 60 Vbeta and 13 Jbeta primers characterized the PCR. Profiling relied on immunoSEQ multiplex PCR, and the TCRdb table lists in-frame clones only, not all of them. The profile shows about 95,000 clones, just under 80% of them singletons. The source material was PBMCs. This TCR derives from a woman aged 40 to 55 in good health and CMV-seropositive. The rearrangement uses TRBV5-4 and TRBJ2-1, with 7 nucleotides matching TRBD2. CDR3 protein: CASSPPGGEQFF. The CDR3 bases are TGTGCCAGCAGCCCTCCGGGGGGTGAGCAGTTCTTC. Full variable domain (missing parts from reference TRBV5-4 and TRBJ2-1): ETGVTQSPTHLIKTRGQQVTLRCSSQSGHNTVSWYQQALGQGPQFIFQYYREEENGRGNFPPRFSGLQFPNYSSELNVNALELDDSALYLCASSPPGGEQFFGPGTRLTVL.